This TCR beta chain was recorded in a study of T cell repertoires in cytomegalovirus infection. Study in general: Shared public TCR beta signatures pointed to both CMV infection and a matching HLA type. General study findings and limits: HLA-C-restricted CMV-specific TCR beta clonotypes prevailed in the ex vivo response. Adding up the frequency of public TCR beta families identified people who carried CMV plus the relevant HLA.

The table lists this clonotype with many counts. Its target is not known. TCRdb processed the reads anew with MiXCR; each CDR3 protein has one entry. The sample lists roughly 280,000 distinct CDR3 sequences, roughly an eighth occurring once. Germline CDR1 reads SGHTA; CDR2 reads FQGNSA. The CDR3 consists of 12 residues. V was pared by 2 bases and J by 12 bases, with 11 bases between. Sequencing was performed on PBMCs. The clonotype comes from a human donor in good health (CMV status not recorded). Some clones in this sample may be carry-over from other donors' samples. The chain couples TRBV7-2 to TRBJ2-1; tentatively, D is TRBD1 or TRBD2 (6 bases each). The CDR3, as DNA: TGTGCCAGCAGCTTACTCGGGGGCAGGCAGTTCTTC. It encodes CASSLLGGRQFF.